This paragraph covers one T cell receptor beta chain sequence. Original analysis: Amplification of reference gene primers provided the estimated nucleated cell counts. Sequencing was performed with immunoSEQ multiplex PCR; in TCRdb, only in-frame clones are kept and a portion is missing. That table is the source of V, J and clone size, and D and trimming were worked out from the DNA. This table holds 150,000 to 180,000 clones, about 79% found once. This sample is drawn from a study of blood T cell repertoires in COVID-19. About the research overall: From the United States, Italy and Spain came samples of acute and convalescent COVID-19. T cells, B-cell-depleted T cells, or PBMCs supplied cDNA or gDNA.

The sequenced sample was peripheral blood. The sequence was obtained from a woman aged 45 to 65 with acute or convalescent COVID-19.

CDR3 region: CASSFGTFSYEQYF. DNA for the CDR3: TGTGCCAGCAGCTTCGGGACTTTCTCCTACGAGCAGTACTTC. The chain carries TRBV11-2 and TRBJ2-7; perhaps TRBD2 as D (6 bases). Germline V lookup: CDR1 SGHAT, CDR2 FQNNGV. The CDR3 sequence is 14 residues long. Trimming left V 3 bases short and J 0 bases short, with 9 bases between.